The source of this TCR beta chain is a study of blood T cell repertoires in COVID-19. Overall study context: The United States, Italy and Spain provided the acute and convalescent COVID-19 samples. The cDNA or gDNA used as material had been derived from T cells, B-cell-depleted T cells, or PBMCs.

Original processing methods: Scientists estimated how many nucleated cells there were by amplifying reference gene primers. Only in-frame clones appear in the TCRdb table, and some are missing; sequencing was by immunoSEQ multiplex PCR. The V and J calls and clone size come from that table; D and trimming were worked out from the DNA. The profile covers around 65,000 clones, with 82% appearing a single time and 15% to 20% taken by the ten largest. The CDR3 is made up of 14 amino acids. The V gene end was trimmed by 4 bases and the J gene end by 6 bases; junction bases not matched to a gene: 2. Germline CDR1 and CDR2: SGHDT and YYEEEE.

This clonotype was sampled from a man aged 80 or over with active COVID-19. Sequencing used peripheral blood. This rearrangement joins TRBV5-6 to TRBJ2-7, with 15 bases identical to TRBD2. The CDR3 is CASSPGLAGGEQYF. CDR3 sequence (DNA): TGTGCCAGCAGCCCGGGACTAGCGGGAGGCGAGCAGTACTTC.